The clone carrying this T cell receptor beta chain was detected only a few times. Its antigen is undetermined. The source of the sample is a study of CD8+ T cells in alopecia areata. Study-level findings and limits: Relative to mice, TCR sharing across patients was less clear, a difference possibly HLA-related. Elevated clonality characterized lesional scalp relative to normal scalp, particularly in alopecia totalis/universalis.

Treatment noted: oral pan-JAK inhibitor, 5-10 mg twice daily. Extracted RNA was reverse transcribed into cDNA, the sequencing template. Assay used: immunoSEQ multiplex PCR; TCRdb lists only in-frame clones, some missing. Of some 170,000 clones listed, 58% were seen once; the top ten hold more than 15%. With 3 bases removed from V and 0 bases from J, the gap between germline ends came to 12 bases. Per germline, CDR1 SGHTA and CDR2 FQGNSA. The CDR3 loop spans 16 amino acids. The chain links TRBV7-2 to TRBJ2-1, with D possibly being TRBD2 (5 bases). This sequence was found in a human donor with alopecia areata. The specimen was CD4+ T cells sorted from blood, collected around week 55, from a patient treated with tofacitinib. CDR3: CASSLGIGLSYNEQFF. CDR3 nucleotides: TGTGCCAGCAGCTTGGGTATCGGACTCTCCTACAATGAGCAGTTCTTC. The variable domain in full, with the rest retrieved from reference TRBV7-2 and TRBJ2-1, is GAGVSQSPSNKVTEKGKDVELRCDPISGHTALYWYRQSLGQGLEFLIYFQGNSAPDKSGLPSDRFSAERTGGSVSTLTIQRTQQEDSAVYLCASSLGIGLSYNEQFFGPGTRLTVL.